This section outlines one T cell receptor (beta chain) sequence together with its context. Sequencing used immunoSEQ multiplex PCR; TCRdb keeps in-frame clones, though not all of them. The table records roughly 20,000 clones, roughly 88% of them present only once. Trimming pared 5 bases from V and 4 bases from J, leaving 14 bases between. CDR3 length: 15 amino acids. The germline V gene has CDR1 MNHEY and CDR2 SVGAGI. The data were obtained in a study of T cell clones after liver transplantation. This receptor was identified in a human donor who received a liver transplant. The sequencing here drew on CD8+ T cells from blood, taken before liver transplant. V and J are TRBV6-5 and TRBJ1-4, with no clear D. The DNA of the CDR3 is TGTGCCAGCAGTCCGAGACGGAACCATAATGAAAAACTGTTTTTT. The encoded protein is CASSPRRNHNEKLFF.